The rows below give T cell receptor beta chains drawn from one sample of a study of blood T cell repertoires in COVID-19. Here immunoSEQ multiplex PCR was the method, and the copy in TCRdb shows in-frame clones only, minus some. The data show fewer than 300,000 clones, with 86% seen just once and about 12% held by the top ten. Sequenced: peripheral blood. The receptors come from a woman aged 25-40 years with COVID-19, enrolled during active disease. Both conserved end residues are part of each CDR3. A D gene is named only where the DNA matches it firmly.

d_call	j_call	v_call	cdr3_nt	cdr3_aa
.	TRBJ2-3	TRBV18	TGTGCCAGCTCACAACCTAGCCGAGGCACAGATACGCAGTATTTT	CASSQPSRGTDTQYF
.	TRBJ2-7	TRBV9	TGTGCCAGCAGCGTAGCCTGGGGAAGGGCGGGGGAGCAGTACTTC	CASSVAWGRAGEQYF
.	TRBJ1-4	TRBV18	TGTGCCAGCTCCCCCCAGGTTAATGAAAAACTGTTTTTT	CASSPQVNEKLFF
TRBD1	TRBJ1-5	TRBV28	TGTGCCAGCAGCATGACAGGGCGTCAGCCCCAGCATTTT	CASSMTGRQPQHF
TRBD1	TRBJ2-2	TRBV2	TGTGCCGGCGGACAGGGGGCAGGAGACACCGGGGAGCTGTTTTTT	CAGGQGAGDTGELFF
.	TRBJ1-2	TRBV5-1	TGCGCCAGCAGCTTGGATGTGTTCTTCGATGGCTACACCTTC	CASSLDVFFDGYTF
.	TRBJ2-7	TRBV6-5	TGTGCCAGCAGTTACAGTGGCGGATCCTACGAGCAGTACTTC	CASSYSGGSYEQYF
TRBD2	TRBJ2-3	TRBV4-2	TGTGCCAGCAGCCTCCTGCCGGGGGCTAGCGGGGTTAGCACAGATACGCAGTATTTT	CASSLLPGASGVSTDTQYF
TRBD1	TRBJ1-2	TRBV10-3	TGTGCCACCTCCCCAGGGGGCGAAGGCTACACCTTC	CATSPGGEGYTF
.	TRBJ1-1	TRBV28	TGTGCCAGCAGTTTCCCCCCCCACAGCCCCAACACTGAAGCTTTCTTT	CASSFPPHSPNTEAFF
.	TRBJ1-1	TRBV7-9	TGTGCCAGCAGCCTTGACACGTTTCCTGAAGCTTTCTTT	CASSLDTFPEAFF
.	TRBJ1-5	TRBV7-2	TGTGCCAGCAGCTCAGGGGGCAATCAGCCCCAGCATTTT	CASSSGGNQPQHF
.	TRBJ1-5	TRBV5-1	TGCGCCAGCAGCTTAATGGGGAGTCAGCCCCAGCATTTT	CASSLMGSQPQHF